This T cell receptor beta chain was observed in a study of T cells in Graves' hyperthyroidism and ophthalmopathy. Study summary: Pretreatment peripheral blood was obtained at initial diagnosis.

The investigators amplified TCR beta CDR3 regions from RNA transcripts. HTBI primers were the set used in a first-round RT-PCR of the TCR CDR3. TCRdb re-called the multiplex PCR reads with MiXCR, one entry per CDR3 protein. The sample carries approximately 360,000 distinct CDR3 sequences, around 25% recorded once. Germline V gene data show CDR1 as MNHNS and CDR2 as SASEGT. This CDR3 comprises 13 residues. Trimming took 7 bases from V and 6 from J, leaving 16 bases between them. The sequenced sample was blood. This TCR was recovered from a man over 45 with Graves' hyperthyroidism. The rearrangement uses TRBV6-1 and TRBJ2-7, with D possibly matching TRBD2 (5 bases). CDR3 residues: CASTTLTGFEQYF. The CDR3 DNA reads TGTGCCAGCACCACCTTAACGGGATTCGAGCAGTACTTC.